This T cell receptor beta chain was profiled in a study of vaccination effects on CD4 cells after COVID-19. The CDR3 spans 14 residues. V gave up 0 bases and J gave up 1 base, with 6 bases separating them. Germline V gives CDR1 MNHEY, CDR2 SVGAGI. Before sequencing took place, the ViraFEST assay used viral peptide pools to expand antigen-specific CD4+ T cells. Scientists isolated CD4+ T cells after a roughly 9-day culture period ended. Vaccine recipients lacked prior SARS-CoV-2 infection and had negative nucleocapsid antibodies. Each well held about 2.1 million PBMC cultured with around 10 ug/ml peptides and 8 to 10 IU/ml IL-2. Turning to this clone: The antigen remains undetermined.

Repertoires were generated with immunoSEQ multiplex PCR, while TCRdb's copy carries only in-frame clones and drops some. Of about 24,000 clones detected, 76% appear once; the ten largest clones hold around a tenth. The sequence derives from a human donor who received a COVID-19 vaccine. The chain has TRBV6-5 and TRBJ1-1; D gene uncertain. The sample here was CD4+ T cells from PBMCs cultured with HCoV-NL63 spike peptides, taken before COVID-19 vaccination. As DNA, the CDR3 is TGTGCCAGCAGTTACTCCGTTGGGAACACTGAAGCTTTCTTT. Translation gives CASSYSVGNTEAFF.